The 5 T cell receptor beta chains presented below share a single source sample, sequenced in a study of cytomegalovirus exposure and HLA in healthy donors (dated by TCRdb to 2016 to 2017). Preparation of the library involved the immunoSEQ multiplex PCR assay. The multiplex PCR relied on a mix of 60 forward primers for TCR Vbeta segments and 13 reverse primers for TCR Jbeta segments. Held by TCRdb, this immuneACCESS table contains in-frame sequences only and omits some clones. Under half of the omission traces to an unresolved V gene where checked; the cause of the rest is unknown. A total of some 66,000 clones appear in this sample, 78% of them only once. The ten largest clonotypes hold around 9.7% of the sample. Sequencing used PBMCs. Receptors were obtained from a man aged 35 to 55 in good health and CMV-seronegative.

This clone was seen only a few times. This rearrangement joins TRBV6-6 to TRBJ2-7; 11 bases line up with TRBD1. V shed 2 bases, J shed 6 bases, and the junction held 9 bases outside the gene matches. The CDR3 length is 16 residues. CDR1 and CDR2 from the germline V gene are MNHNY and SVGAGI (reference sequence). The CDR3 loop is CASSYQSGQGAVEQYF. CDR3 sequence (DNA): TGTGCCAGCAGTTACCAATCCGGACAGGGGGCGGTCGAGCAGTACTTC.

This clone was seen only once. The chain employs TRBV2 and TRBJ1-2; D possibly corresponds to TRBD1 (6 bases). V was trimmed by 8 bases and J by 4 bases, leaving 17 bases between them. Germline V gene data show CDR1 as SNHLY and CDR2 as FYNNEI. The CDR3 is 14 amino acids. The CDR3 reads CASRQGPLSYGYTF. CDR3 DNA: TGTGCCAGCCGCCAGGGGCCGCTGAGCTATGGCTACACCTTC.

CDR3 sequence (DNA): TGTGCCAGCAGTGCGGTGACTAGCGGGGATCGAGGCCAAGAGACCCAGTACTTC. This translates into CASSAVTSGDRGQETQYF. J is TRBJ2-5 and V is TRBV6-1; 11 bases line up with TRBD2. V dropped 4 bases and J dropped 1; count of bases not matched to a gene: 11. CDR1 and CDR2 (germline): MNHNS, SASEGT. The CDR3 runs to 18 residues.

The chain links TRBV4-1 to TRBJ2-5, with D unresolved. The CDR3 is made up of 15 amino acids. Germline assignment: CDR1 MGHRA and CDR2 YSYEKL. The ends were cut back, 0 bases at V and 1 base at J, with 9 bases in the middle. The CDR3 region is CASSQDLPGQETQYF. CDR3 sequence (DNA): TGCGCCAGCAGCCAAGATTTGCCCGGCCAAGAGACCCAGTACTTC.

The sample holds a few counts of this clone. The chain employs TRBV2 and TRBJ1-1, with 9 nucleotides matching TRBD1. J was trimmed by 0 bases and V by 6 bases; bases with no gene match: 2. The CDR3 is 14 amino acids. Germline-derived CDR1 and CDR2 are SNHLY and FYNNEI. The CDR3 loop reads CASRGQGLNTEAFF. CDR3 sequence (DNA): TGTGCCAGCAGGGGACAGGGATTGAACACTGAAGCTTTCTTT.